This TCR beta chain is from a study of blood T cells in healthy people across ages. V was pared by 6 bases and J by 1 base, with 7 bases of the junction left unmatched. This CDR3 has 15 residues. Germline values: CDR1 MDHEN, CDR2 SYDVKM. Primers used in a second PCR of roughly 7 to 12 cycles were a sample-barcoded 5' primer and a J-beta primer mix. Sequencing recovered at least 2.5 million CDR3-containing paired-end reads from each sample. From the 5' RACE reads, TCRdb called clonotypes with MiXCR, one entry per CDR3 protein. The sample lists just under 550,000 distinct CDR3 sequences; approximately 25% were seen once. Study-level points and caveats: Diversity was higher, and naive CD4+ cells more numerous, in long-lived donors than in aged donors.

A few counts support this clonotype. Its antigen is not known. In addition, the sample was reused for a study of T cells of mothers and their children.

The specimen sequenced was blood. The origin of this receptor is a boy younger than 18 in good health. V gene TRBV28 combines with J gene TRBJ2-5, with 8 bases aligning to TRBD2. The CDR3 protein is CASSLAGGRQETQYF. CDR3 DNA sequence: TGTGCCAGCAGCTTGGCGGGGGGTCGCCAAGAGACCCAGTACTTC.